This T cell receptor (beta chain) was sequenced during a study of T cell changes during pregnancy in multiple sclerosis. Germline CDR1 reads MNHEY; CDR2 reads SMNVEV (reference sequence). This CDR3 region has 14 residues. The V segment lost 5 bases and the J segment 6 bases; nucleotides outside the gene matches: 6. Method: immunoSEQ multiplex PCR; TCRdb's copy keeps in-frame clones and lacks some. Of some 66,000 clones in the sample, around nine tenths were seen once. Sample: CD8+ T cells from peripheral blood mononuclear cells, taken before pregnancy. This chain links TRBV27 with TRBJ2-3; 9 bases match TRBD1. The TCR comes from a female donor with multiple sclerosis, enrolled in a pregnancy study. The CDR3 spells CASSVGQGIDTQYF. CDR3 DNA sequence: TGTGCCAGCAGTGTCGGACAGGGGATCGATACGCAGTATTTT.